This is a list of T cell receptor beta chains from one sample in a study of early T cells in non-severe SARS-CoV-2 infection. TCRdb processed the 5' RACE reads anew with MiXCR; each CDR3 protein has one entry. Of about 26,000 distinct CDR3 sequences in the sample, more than 4.5% were seen once. Material: whole blood. The source of these receptors is an adult who was a healthcare worker with PCR-confirmed SARS-CoV-2 infection or an uninfected control (not recorded which). CDR3s include the opening cysteine and the closing phenylalanine or tryptophan.

V gene	J gene	CDR3 protein
TRBV3-1	TRBJ2-7	CASSRNRGGEQYF
TRBV18	TRBJ1-1	CASSPPTHVTEAFF
TRBV7-6	TRBJ2-3	CASSSAEDTQYF
TRBV7-2	TRBJ1-5	CASSLVSFNQPQHF
TRBV20-1	TRBJ1-1	CSAIGAGFTEAFF
TRBV6-4	TRBJ2-3	CASSEGYGTQYF
TRBV18	TRBJ1-3	CASSPTGGSGNTIYF
TRBV7-2	TRBJ1-2	CASMSLNYGYTF
TRBV6-5	TRBJ1-6	CASSTQGRGPLHF
TRBV7-2	TRBJ2-3	CASSLLQRGSDTQYF
TRBV18	TRBJ1-1	CASSQGAPEAFF
TRBV5-4	TRBJ1-4	CASSPASNEKLFF
TRBV7-2	TRBJ2-7	CASSLAGTLAYEQYF
TRBV11-2	TRBJ2-1	CASSLAPGQPNNEQFF
TRBV5-1	TRBJ2-6	CASSEDVGYSGANVLTF
TRBV20-1	TRBJ1-6	CSAKIGTADSPLHF
TRBV25-1	TRBJ2-2	CASSESRTGTNTGELFF
TRBV7-9	TRBJ1-1	CASSLEVQGAMRTEAFF
TRBV5-1	TRBJ2-4	CASSQGTKNIQYF
TRBV20-1	TRBJ2-7	CSAPGWGSSYEQYF
TRBV4-1	TRBJ2-7	CASSQGTTGPYEQYF
TRBV20-1	TRBJ2-1	CSARSGHNEQFF
TRBV7-2	TRBJ2-3	CASSLGRTGRPGFSTDTQYF
TRBV15	TRBJ2-7	CATSRESAGTIYEQYF
TRBV15	TRBJ2-3	CATSRDRGGRADTQYF
TRBV10-3	TRBJ2-7	CAILKGVTYEQYF
TRBV3-1	TRBJ2-7	CASSQGGTGVGEQYF
TRBV6-2/TRBV6-3	TRBJ2-1	CASSYSTTSTGAWDEQFF
TRBV4-1	TRBJ2-5	CASSLFGGRGETQYF
TRBV11-3	TRBJ2-1	CASSPGTSTYNEQFF
TRBV9	TRBJ1-1	CASSVAGNTEAFF
TRBV19	TRBJ1-6	CASRLNRGNYNSPLHF